The 26 T cell receptor beta chains below all came from one sample that was sequenced in a study of blood T cells in healthy people across ages. Using a J-beta primer mix together with a sample-barcoded 5' primer, a second PCR was run for about 7 to 12 cycles. TCRdb itself ran the 5' RACE reads through MiXCR, one entry per CDR3 protein. Here the sample spans 1.5 million to 2 million distinct CDR3 sequences, approximately 39% being singletons. Sequenced sample: blood. Receptors originate from a human donor in good health.

There are a few counts of this clonotype. This chain links TRBV6-1 with TRBJ1-1; 7 bases agree with TRBD1. The CDR3 spans 15 residues. The germline V gene has CDR1 MNHNS and CDR2 SASEGT. V gave up 3 bases and J gave up 1 base; unmatched junction bases: 5. CDR3 nucleotides: TGTGCCAGCAGTGAGACGGGACAGAAGAACACTGAAGCTTTCTTT. Protein: CASSETGQKNTEAFF.

The rearrangement links TRBV11-2 to TRBJ1-2, with TRBD1 as a possible D gene (6 bases). CDR3 size: 14 residues. The V end lost 5 bases, the J end lost 8 bases, and 18 bases lay between the germline ends. From germline, CDR1 is SGHAT and CDR2 FQNNGV. The chain's CDR3 is CASSDEDRFGGYTF. CDR3 in DNA: TGTGCCAGCAGCGATGAAGACAGGTTCGGCGGCTACACCTTC.

This clonotype was recorded a few times. CDR3 sequence: CASSSHTGTTDTQYF. Written as DNA, the CDR3 is TGTGCCAGCAGTTCCCATACCGGCACCACAGATACGCAGTATTTT. This rearrangement joins TRBV6-5 to TRBJ2-3; D call uncertain. V lost 4 bases and J 2 bases, leaving 13 bases between the germline ends. The CDR3 contains 15 residues. CDR1 is MNHEY and CDR2 is SVGAGI in the germline V gene.

The chain is built from TRBV3-1 and TRBJ1-2; TRBD1 matches 7 bases. V lost 3 bases to trimming and J lost 3 bases; unmatched junction nucleotides: 7. Germline CDR1 is LGHDT and CDR2 is YNNKEL (reference sequence). The CDR3 length is 15 residues. The CDR3 loop is CASSQVQGPDYGYTF. As DNA, the CDR3 is TGTGCCAGCAGCCAGGTACAGGGGCCTGACTATGGCTACACCTTC.

The rearrangement links TRBV20-1 to TRBJ2-7; TRBD1 agrees at 9 bases. Trimming removed 6 bases from V and 4 bases from J; junction bases left unmatched: 7. Germline V gene sequence: CDR1 DFQATT, CDR2 SNEGSKA (reference sequence). CDR3 length: 13 residues. The CDR3 loop is CSALPGQGYEQYF. The CDR3 DNA reads TGCAGTGCCCTCCCGGGACAGGGTTACGAGCAGTACTTC.

The gene calls are TRBV11-3 and TRBJ1-6; perhaps TRBD1 as D (6 bases). The CDR3 has 16 amino acids. In germline, CDR1 is SGHNT, CDR2 YENEEA. V lost 4 bases and J lost 7, with 17 bases in between. The CDR3 DNA sequence: TGTGCCAGCAGCTATACATTCAGGGGATTAAATTCACCCCTCCACTTT. Translating gives CASSYTFRGLNSPLHF.

This clonotype turned up a few times. V usage is TRBV5-1 and J usage is TRBJ2-7; D call uncertain. This CDR3 is 12 amino acids long. Trimming removed 1 base from V and 5 bases from J, with 7 bases in between. Germline V lookup: CDR1 SGHRS, CDR2 YFSETQ. Here the CDR3 reads CASSLYGNEQYF. CDR3 sequence (DNA): TGCGCCAGCAGCTTGTATGGGAACGAGCAGTACTTC.

The chain is built from TRBV9 and TRBJ2-7, with a possible D match to TRBD1 (6 bases). The CDR3 spans 14 residues. V lost 0 bases and J lost 2, with 9 bases in between. From germline, CDR1 is SGDLS and CDR2 YYNGEE. CDR3 sequence reads: CASSVEDRPYEQYF. CDR3 nucleotides: TGTGCCAGCAGCGTAGAAGACAGGCCCTACGAGCAGTACTTC.

The chain uses TRBV12-3 or TRBV12-4 and TRBJ2-5, with D tentatively TRBD1 (6 bases). Trimming removed 6 bases from V and 5 bases from J, with 13 bases in between. There are 13 residues in the CDR3. CDR3 bases: TGTGCCAGCAGAAGGGACACTGGGGAGACCCAGTACTTC. Its protein is CASRRDTGETQYF.

About this clonotype: It may be a read error: a sequence one base away is much more abundant. The chain combines TRBV5-1 with TRBJ2-3, with D perhaps matching TRBD2 (6 bases). Trimming pared 3 bases from V and 7 bases from J, leaving 15 bases between. The CDR3 loop spans 14 amino acids. Germline V gives CDR1 SGHRS, CDR2 YFSETQ. The DNA for the CDR3 is TGCGCCAGCAGCTGTGGCGGGGAAGGAAATACGCAGTATTTT. Translating gives CASSCGGEGNTQYF.

In nucleotides, the CDR3 is TGCAGTGCTAGACGACAGGTCAATACCGGGGAGCTGTTTTTT. The encoded protein is CSARRQVNTGELFF. The V call is TRBV20-1, the J call TRBJ2-2, with D tentatively TRBD1 (6 bases). The ends were cut back, 2 bases at V and 5 bases at J, with 12 bases in the middle. The CDR3 covers 14 residues. Germline V gene sequence: CDR1 DFQATT, CDR2 SNEGSKA (reference sequence).

This clonotype was counted once. V and J are TRBV20-1 and TRBJ2-1; unclear D gene. Germline V CDR1 and CDR2: DFQATT, SNEGSKA (reference sequence). V was cut by 5 bases and J by 0 bases, with 11 bases left in between. The CDR3 spans 14 residues. The CDR3 bases are TGCAGTGCTGGATGGGGTAGCTCCTACAATGAGCAGTTCTTC. It is translated as CSAGWGSSYNEQFF.

This clonotype was detected once. Germline is not matched at one junction end, which may reflect a read error. CDR3 in DNA: TGCAGTGCTCCCTATCAGGGCTCTGGGGCCAACGTCCCGACTTTC. This encodes CSAPYQGSGANVPTF. The chain uses TRBV20-1 and TRBJ2-6; D perhaps matches TRBD1 (5 bases). CDR1 is DFQATT, CDR2 SNEGSKA, per germline (reference sequence). This CDR3 region has 15 residues.

V gene TRBV20-1 combines with J gene TRBJ2-1; D unresolved. The CDR3 is 15 residues long. Germline V gives CDR1 DFQATT, CDR2 SNEGSKA (reference sequence). V lost 3 bases and J lost 2, with 14 bases in between. CDR3 region: CSASRDVAAYNEQFF. The CDR3 bases are TGCAGTGCTAGTCGAGACGTTGCAGCCTACAATGAGCAGTTCTTC.

V usage is TRBV2 and J usage is TRBJ2-5; 8 nucleotides line up with TRBD1. The CDR3 loop spans 16 amino acids. Trimming cost V 2 bases and J 5 bases; bases outside gene matches: 10. Germline assignment: CDR1 SNHLY and CDR2 FYNNEI. CDR3 sequence (DNA): TGTGCCAGCAGTGAACCCCCAGGGGGCGCGGGGGAGACCCAGTACTTC. Its protein is CASSEPPGGAGETQYF.

This clonotype was recorded a few times. The rearrangement uses TRBV7-3 and TRBJ2-7, with TRBD1 matching over 7 bases. With 9 bases clipped from V and 0 bases from J, the junction kept 17 bases outside the gene matches. This CDR3 has 17 amino acids. Germline CDR1 SGHTA, CDR2 FQGTGA. Here the CDR3 reads CARPPTLRQGDSYEQYF. In DNA, the CDR3 is TGTGCCAGGCCTCCCACACTAAGACAGGGAGACTCCTACGAGCAGTACTTC.

V usage is TRBV20-1 and J usage is TRBJ2-3, with a possible D match to TRBD2 (7 bases). This CDR3 spans 14 amino acids. Germline CDR1 reads DFQATT; CDR2 reads SNEGSKA (reference sequence). Trimming stripped 6 bases from V and 1 base from J, with 14 bases between. In DNA, the CDR3 is TGCAGTGCGACGGGGGGCCGAGGCACAGATACGCAGTATTTT. Its translation is CSATGGRGTDTQYF.

The CDR3 coding sequence is TGTGCCAGCAGTTTACGTCTCTTTCAGCCCCAGCATTTT. It codes for CASSLRLFQPQHF. V and J are TRBV12-3 or TRBV12-4 and TRBJ1-5; D not certain. Trimming shortened V by 2 bases and J by 6 bases, and 8 bases separated the two germline ends. This CDR3 has 13 residues.

The J gene is TRBJ1-6, the V gene TRBV6-1; perhaps TRBD1 as D (6 bases). Germline lookup yields CDR1 MNHNS and CDR2 SASEGT. Trimming left V 6 bases short and J 0 bases short, with 21 bases between. This CDR3 has 19 residues. The CDR3 loop is CASSAVGPSRGSYNSPLHF. CDR3 in DNA: TGTGCCAGCAGCGCGGTGGGGCCCTCCAGGGGCTCCTATAATTCACCCCTCCACTTT.

This clonotype has only a few counts. J is TRBJ1-2 and V is TRBV7-6; D gene unclear. Germline V gene sequence: CDR1 SGHVS, CDR2 FNYEAQ. Deletions cut 4 bases from V and 5 bases from J, with 11 bases between. The length of the CDR3 is 13 residues. This CDR3 is CASSSLQGYGYTF. CDR3 bases: TGTGCCAGCAGCTCACTACAAGGATATGGCTACACCTTC.

The chain has TRBV5-1 and TRBJ1-1; D unclear. The CDR3 is made up of 14 amino acids. Germline CDR1 reads SGHRS; CDR2 reads YFSETQ. Trimming took 4 bases from V and 1 from J, leaving 11 bases between them. The chain's CDR3 is CASSPTRPNTEAFF. CDR3 bases: TGCGCCAGCAGCCCTACACGTCCGAACACTGAAGCTTTCTTT.

In the case of this clonotype: The junction and the germline gene differ at one end; a read error may be behind it. The chain joins TRBV4-2 to TRBJ2-7; 7 nucleotides align to TRBD1. This CDR3 spans 14 amino acids. The V gene's germline CDR1 is LGHNA and CDR2 YNFKEQ. CDR3 bases: TGTGTCAGCAGCCAAGTTGGGACAGAGCACGAGCAGTACTTC. It codes for CVSSQVGTEHEQYF.

The rearrangement joins TRBV30 to TRBJ2-1; D is possibly TRBD1 or TRBD2 (5 bases each). CDR1 GTSNPN and CDR2 SVGIG come from the germline V gene (reference sequence). CDR3 length: 13 residues. The V and J ends lost 4 bases and 5 bases respectively, with 12 bases between them. The CDR3 DNA reads as TGTGCCTGGAACCCAGGGACCAACAATGAGCAGTTCTTC. Amino acid sequence: CAWNPGTNNEQFF.

This clonotype appeared a few times. The chain recombines TRBV28 with TRBJ1-4, with D tentatively TRBD1 (6 bases). This CDR3 region has 14 residues. The V and J ends lost 5 bases and 5 bases respectively, with 12 bases between them. CDR1 and CDR2 from the germline V gene are MDHEN and SYDVKM. The CDR3 DNA reads TGTGCCAGCAGTCAGACAGGTCCGAATGAAAAACTGTTTTTT. It translates to CASSQTGPNEKLFF.

This chain joins TRBV11-2 and TRBJ1-2; possible D gene TRBD1, 6 bases. V lost 0 bases and J lost 5, with 13 bases in between. The CDR3 contains 15 residues. Per germline, CDR1 SGHAT and CDR2 FQNNGV. As DNA, the CDR3 is TGTGCCAGCAGCTTAGATACGGGGGGCTCTTATGGCTACACCTTC. Protein sequence: CASSLDTGGSYGYTF.

In DNA form, the CDR3 reads TGTGCCAGCAGTTCGCCCCGCAGGGGGATGGGTGGCTACACCTTC. Translated: CASSSPRRGMGGYTF. J is TRBJ1-2 and V is TRBV28; 7 bases map to TRBD1. This CDR3 has 15 residues. V shed 4 bases, J shed 7 bases, and the junction held 12 bases outside the gene matches. CDR1 and CDR2 (germline): MDHEN, SYDVKM.